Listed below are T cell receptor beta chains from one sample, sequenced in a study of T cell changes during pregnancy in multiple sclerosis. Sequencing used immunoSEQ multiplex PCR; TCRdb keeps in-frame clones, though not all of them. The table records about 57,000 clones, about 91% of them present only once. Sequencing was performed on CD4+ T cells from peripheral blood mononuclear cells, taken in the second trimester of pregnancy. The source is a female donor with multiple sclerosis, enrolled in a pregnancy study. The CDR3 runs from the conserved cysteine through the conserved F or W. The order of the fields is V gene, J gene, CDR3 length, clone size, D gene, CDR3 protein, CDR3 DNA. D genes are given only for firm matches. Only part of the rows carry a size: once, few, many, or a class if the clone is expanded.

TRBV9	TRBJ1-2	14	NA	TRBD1	CASSPTGGGYGYTF	TGTGCCAGCAGCCCGACAGGGGGAGGCTATGGCTACACCTTC
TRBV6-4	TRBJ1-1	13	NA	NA	CASRPDRSTEAFF	TGTGCCAGCAGACCTGACAGGAGCACTGAAGCTTTCTTT
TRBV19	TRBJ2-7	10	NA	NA	CASRKSEQYF	TGTGCCAGTAGAAAGAGCGAGCAGTACTTC
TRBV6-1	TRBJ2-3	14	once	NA	CASRRVTSTDTQYF	TGTGCCAGCAGGCGGGTCACTAGCACAGATACGCAGTATTTT
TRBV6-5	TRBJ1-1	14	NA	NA	CASSYNGPGSEAFF	TGTGCCAGCAGTTATAATGGGCCAGGATCTGAAGCTTTCTTT
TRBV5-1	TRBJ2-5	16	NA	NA	CASSLESGIYQETQYF	TGCGCCAGCAGCTTGGAGTCGGGGATATACCAAGAGACCCAGTACTTC
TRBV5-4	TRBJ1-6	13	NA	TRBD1	CASSLDRASPLHF	TGTGCCAGCAGCCTGGACAGGGCATCACCCCTCCACTTT
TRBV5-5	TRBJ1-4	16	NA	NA	CASSLPGLGGREKLFF	TGTGCCAGCAGCTTGCCGGGGCTCGGAGGGAGGGAAAAACTGTTTTTT
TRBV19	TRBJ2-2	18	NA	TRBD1	CASSIRDRGRLGAGELFF	TGTGCCAGTAGTATAAGGGACAGGGGGAGATTAGGTGCCGGGGAGCTGTTTTTT
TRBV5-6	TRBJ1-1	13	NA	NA	CASSLFGPQEAFF	TGTGCCAGCAGCTTGTTTGGGCCACAGGAGGCTTTCTTT
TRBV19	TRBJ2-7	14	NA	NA	CASSIQGAHYEQYF	TGTGCCAGTAGTATTCAAGGGGCGCACTACGAGCAGTACTTC
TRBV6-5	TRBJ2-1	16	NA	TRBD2	CASSYVAGGSYNEQFF	TGTGCCAGCAGTTACGTAGCGGGAGGCTCCTACAATGAGCAGTTCTTC
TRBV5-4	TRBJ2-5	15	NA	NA	CASSSSAATQETQYF	TGTGCCAGCAGCTCGTCGGCGGCAACTCAAGAGACCCAGTACTTC
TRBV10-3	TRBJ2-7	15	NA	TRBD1	CAINSPGQGAYEQYF	TGTGCCATCAACAGCCCCGGACAGGGGGCCTACGAGCAGTACTTC
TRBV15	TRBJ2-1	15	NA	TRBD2	CATSRGLAGINEQFF	TGTGCCACCAGCAGAGGGCTAGCGGGAATCAATGAGCAGTTCTTC
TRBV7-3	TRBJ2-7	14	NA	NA	CASSLAGSSYEQYF	TGTGCCAGCAGCTTAGCGGGGAGCTCCTACGAGCAGTACTTC
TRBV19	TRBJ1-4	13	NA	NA	CASNRDGNEKLFF	TGTGCCAGTAACAGGGACGGTAATGAAAAACTGTTTTTT
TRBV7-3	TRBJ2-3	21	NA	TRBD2	CASSLKGAGAGGPGGTDTQYF	TGTGCCAGCAGCTTAAAAGGGGCAGGAGCGGGAGGGCCGGGAGGCACAGATACGCAGTATTTT
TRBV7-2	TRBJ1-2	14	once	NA	CASSSELRTDGYTF	TGTGCCAGCAGCTCGGAACTGCGGACAGACGGCTACACCTTC
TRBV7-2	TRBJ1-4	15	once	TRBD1	CASSLVGTVNEKLFF	TGTGCCAGCAGCTTAGTGGGGACAGTTAATGAAAAACTGTTTTTT
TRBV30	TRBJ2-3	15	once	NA	CAWRVVQRLTDTQYF	TGTGCCTGGAGAGTGGTCCAGCGGCTCACAGATACGCAGTATTTT
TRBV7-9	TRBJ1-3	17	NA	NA	CASSSNYPGGSGNTIYF	TGTGCCAGCAGCTCTAACTATCCGGGGGGCTCTGGAAACACCATATATTTT
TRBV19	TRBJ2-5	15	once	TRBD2	CASSMAGGPAETQYF	TGTGCCAGTAGTATGGCGGGAGGGCCAGCAGAGACCCAGTACTTC
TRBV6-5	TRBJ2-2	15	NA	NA	CASREGGPNTGELFF	TGTGCCAGCAGGGAGGGGGGGCCAAACACCGGGGAGCTGTTTTTT
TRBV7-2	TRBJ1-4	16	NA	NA	CASSFLWPGANEKLFF	TGTGCCAGCAGCTTTCTATGGCCGGGAGCTAATGAAAAACTGTTTTTT
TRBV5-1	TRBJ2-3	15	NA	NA	CASRSRQLSTDTQYF	TGCGCCAGCAGGTCTAGACAGCTTAGCACAGATACGCAGTATTTT
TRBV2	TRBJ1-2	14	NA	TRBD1	CASSTKTGVSGYTF	TGTGCCAGCAGTACGAAAACAGGGGTTTCTGGCTACACCTTC
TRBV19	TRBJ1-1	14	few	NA	CASSIGLMNTEAFF	TGTGCCAGTAGTATTGGGCTCATGAACACTGAAGCTTTCTTT
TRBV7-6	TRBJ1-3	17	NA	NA	CASSFGGLTSSGNTIYF	TGTGCCAGCAGCTTCGGGGGTCTAACAAGCTCTGGAAACACCATATATTTT
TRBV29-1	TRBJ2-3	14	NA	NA	CSVDGSGSTDTQYF	TGCAGCGTTGATGGTAGCGGCAGCACAGATACGCAGTATTTT
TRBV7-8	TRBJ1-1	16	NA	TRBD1	CASSLRDRGSNTEAFF	TGTGCCAGCAGCTTACGGGACAGGGGATCGAACACTGAAGCTTTCTTT
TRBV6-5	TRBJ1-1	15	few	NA	CASSYSSGRDTEAFF	TGTGCCAGCAGTTACTCGAGCGGGAGGGACACTGAAGCTTTCTTT
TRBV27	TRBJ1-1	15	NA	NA	CASSYNPGAGTEAFF	TGTGCCAGCAGTTACAACCCAGGGGCGGGCACTGAAGCTTTCTTT
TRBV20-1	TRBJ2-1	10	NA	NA	CSASINEQFF	TGCAGTGCTAGCATCAATGAGCAGTTCTTC
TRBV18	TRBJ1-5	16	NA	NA	CASSPRGGGVNQPQHF	TGTGCCAGCTCACCACGGGGCGGGGGGGTCAATCAGCCCCAGCATTTT
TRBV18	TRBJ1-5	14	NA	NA	CASSPAGDNQPQHF	TGTGCCAGCTCACCAGCGGGAGACAATCAGCCCCAGCATTTT
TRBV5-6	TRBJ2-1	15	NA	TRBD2	CASHGLAESYNEQFF	TGTGCCAGCCACGGACTAGCGGAATCCTACAATGAGCAGTTCTTC
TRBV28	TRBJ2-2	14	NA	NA	CASSFGRYTGELFF	TGTGCCAGCAGTTTTGGGAGGTACACCGGGGAGCTGTTTTTT
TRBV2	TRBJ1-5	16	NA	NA	CASKGPGGASNQPQHF	TGTGCCAGCAAAGGACCCGGGGGAGCTAGCAATCAGCCCCAGCATTTT
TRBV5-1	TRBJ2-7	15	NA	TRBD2	CASSLAGTNSYEQYF	TGCGCCAGCAGCTTAGCCGGGACTAACTCCTACGAGCAGTACTTC
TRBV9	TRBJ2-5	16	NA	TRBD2	CASSVAGAGVQETQYF	TGTGCCAGCAGCGTAGCAGGAGCGGGAGTTCAAGAGACCCAGTACTTC
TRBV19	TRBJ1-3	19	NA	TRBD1	CASPKAGTGALYSGNTIYF	TGTGCCAGTCCCAAGGCGGGGACAGGGGCCCTCTACTCTGGAAACACCATATATTTT
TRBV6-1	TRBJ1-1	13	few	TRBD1	CASSPQAGGRAFF	TGTGCCAGCAGTCCCCAAGCAGGGGGGAGGGCTTTCTTT
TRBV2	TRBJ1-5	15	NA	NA	CASSPQGIRNQPQHF	TGTGCCAGCAGCCCCCAGGGGATCCGCAATCAGCCCCAGCATTTT
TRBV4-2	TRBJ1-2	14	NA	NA	CASSPYDSSSGYTF	TGTGCCAGCAGCCCCTATGACAGTTCGAGTGGCTACACCTTC
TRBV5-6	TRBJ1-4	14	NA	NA	CASSLGGLSEKLFF	TGTGCCAGCAGCTTGGGGGGGCTCTCTGAAAAACTGTTTTTT
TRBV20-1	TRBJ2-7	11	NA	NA	CSPRAGDEQYF	TGCAGCCCCCGGGCAGGGGACGAGCAGTACTTC
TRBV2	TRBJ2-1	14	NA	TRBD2	CASRAGGTYNEQFF	TGTGCCAGCAGGGCGGGGGGAACCTACAATGAGCAGTTCTTC
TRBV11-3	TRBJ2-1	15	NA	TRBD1	CASSPRDRGHNEQFF	TGTGCCAGCAGCCCCCGGGACAGGGGTCACAATGAGCAGTTCTTC
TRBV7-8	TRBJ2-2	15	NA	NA	CASSFGGTGTGELFF	TGTGCCAGCAGCTTTGGCGGGACGGGCACCGGGGAGCTGTTTTTT
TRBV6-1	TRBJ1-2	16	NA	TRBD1	CASSANRGLMYYGYTF	TGTGCCAGCAGTGCCAACAGGGGCCTAATGTACTATGGCTACACCTTC
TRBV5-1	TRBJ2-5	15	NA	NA	CASSRWSQGQETQYF	TGCGCCAGCAGCCGATGGAGCCAGGGACAAGAGACCCAGTACTTC
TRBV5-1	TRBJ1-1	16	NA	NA	CASSLESAGVSTEAFF	TGCGCCAGCAGCTTGGAATCGGCAGGGGTCAGCACTGAAGCTTTCTTT
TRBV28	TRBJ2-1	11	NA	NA	CARGGVNEQFF	TGTGCCAGGGGAGGAGTAAATGAGCAGTTCTTC
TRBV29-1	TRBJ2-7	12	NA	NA	CSVSDRTGEQYF	TGCAGCGTCTCTGACAGGACGGGCGAGCAGTACTTC
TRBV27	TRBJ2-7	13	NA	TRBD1	CASSLFQGDEQYF	TGTGCCAGCAGTTTATTCCAGGGGGACGAGCAGTACTTC
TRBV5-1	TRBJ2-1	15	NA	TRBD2	CASSSVAGDYNEQFF	TGCGCCAGCAGCTCCGTAGCGGGAGACTACAATGAGCAGTTCTTC
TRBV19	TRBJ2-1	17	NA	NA	CASTTSLVTRSYNEQFF	TGTGCCAGTACCACTTCTCTCGTTACGCGCTCCTACAATGAGCAGTTCTTC
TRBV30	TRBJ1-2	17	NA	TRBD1	CAWSDGVDRVTYYGYTF	TGTGCCTGGAGTGATGGCGTAGACAGGGTTACCTACTATGGCTACACCTTC